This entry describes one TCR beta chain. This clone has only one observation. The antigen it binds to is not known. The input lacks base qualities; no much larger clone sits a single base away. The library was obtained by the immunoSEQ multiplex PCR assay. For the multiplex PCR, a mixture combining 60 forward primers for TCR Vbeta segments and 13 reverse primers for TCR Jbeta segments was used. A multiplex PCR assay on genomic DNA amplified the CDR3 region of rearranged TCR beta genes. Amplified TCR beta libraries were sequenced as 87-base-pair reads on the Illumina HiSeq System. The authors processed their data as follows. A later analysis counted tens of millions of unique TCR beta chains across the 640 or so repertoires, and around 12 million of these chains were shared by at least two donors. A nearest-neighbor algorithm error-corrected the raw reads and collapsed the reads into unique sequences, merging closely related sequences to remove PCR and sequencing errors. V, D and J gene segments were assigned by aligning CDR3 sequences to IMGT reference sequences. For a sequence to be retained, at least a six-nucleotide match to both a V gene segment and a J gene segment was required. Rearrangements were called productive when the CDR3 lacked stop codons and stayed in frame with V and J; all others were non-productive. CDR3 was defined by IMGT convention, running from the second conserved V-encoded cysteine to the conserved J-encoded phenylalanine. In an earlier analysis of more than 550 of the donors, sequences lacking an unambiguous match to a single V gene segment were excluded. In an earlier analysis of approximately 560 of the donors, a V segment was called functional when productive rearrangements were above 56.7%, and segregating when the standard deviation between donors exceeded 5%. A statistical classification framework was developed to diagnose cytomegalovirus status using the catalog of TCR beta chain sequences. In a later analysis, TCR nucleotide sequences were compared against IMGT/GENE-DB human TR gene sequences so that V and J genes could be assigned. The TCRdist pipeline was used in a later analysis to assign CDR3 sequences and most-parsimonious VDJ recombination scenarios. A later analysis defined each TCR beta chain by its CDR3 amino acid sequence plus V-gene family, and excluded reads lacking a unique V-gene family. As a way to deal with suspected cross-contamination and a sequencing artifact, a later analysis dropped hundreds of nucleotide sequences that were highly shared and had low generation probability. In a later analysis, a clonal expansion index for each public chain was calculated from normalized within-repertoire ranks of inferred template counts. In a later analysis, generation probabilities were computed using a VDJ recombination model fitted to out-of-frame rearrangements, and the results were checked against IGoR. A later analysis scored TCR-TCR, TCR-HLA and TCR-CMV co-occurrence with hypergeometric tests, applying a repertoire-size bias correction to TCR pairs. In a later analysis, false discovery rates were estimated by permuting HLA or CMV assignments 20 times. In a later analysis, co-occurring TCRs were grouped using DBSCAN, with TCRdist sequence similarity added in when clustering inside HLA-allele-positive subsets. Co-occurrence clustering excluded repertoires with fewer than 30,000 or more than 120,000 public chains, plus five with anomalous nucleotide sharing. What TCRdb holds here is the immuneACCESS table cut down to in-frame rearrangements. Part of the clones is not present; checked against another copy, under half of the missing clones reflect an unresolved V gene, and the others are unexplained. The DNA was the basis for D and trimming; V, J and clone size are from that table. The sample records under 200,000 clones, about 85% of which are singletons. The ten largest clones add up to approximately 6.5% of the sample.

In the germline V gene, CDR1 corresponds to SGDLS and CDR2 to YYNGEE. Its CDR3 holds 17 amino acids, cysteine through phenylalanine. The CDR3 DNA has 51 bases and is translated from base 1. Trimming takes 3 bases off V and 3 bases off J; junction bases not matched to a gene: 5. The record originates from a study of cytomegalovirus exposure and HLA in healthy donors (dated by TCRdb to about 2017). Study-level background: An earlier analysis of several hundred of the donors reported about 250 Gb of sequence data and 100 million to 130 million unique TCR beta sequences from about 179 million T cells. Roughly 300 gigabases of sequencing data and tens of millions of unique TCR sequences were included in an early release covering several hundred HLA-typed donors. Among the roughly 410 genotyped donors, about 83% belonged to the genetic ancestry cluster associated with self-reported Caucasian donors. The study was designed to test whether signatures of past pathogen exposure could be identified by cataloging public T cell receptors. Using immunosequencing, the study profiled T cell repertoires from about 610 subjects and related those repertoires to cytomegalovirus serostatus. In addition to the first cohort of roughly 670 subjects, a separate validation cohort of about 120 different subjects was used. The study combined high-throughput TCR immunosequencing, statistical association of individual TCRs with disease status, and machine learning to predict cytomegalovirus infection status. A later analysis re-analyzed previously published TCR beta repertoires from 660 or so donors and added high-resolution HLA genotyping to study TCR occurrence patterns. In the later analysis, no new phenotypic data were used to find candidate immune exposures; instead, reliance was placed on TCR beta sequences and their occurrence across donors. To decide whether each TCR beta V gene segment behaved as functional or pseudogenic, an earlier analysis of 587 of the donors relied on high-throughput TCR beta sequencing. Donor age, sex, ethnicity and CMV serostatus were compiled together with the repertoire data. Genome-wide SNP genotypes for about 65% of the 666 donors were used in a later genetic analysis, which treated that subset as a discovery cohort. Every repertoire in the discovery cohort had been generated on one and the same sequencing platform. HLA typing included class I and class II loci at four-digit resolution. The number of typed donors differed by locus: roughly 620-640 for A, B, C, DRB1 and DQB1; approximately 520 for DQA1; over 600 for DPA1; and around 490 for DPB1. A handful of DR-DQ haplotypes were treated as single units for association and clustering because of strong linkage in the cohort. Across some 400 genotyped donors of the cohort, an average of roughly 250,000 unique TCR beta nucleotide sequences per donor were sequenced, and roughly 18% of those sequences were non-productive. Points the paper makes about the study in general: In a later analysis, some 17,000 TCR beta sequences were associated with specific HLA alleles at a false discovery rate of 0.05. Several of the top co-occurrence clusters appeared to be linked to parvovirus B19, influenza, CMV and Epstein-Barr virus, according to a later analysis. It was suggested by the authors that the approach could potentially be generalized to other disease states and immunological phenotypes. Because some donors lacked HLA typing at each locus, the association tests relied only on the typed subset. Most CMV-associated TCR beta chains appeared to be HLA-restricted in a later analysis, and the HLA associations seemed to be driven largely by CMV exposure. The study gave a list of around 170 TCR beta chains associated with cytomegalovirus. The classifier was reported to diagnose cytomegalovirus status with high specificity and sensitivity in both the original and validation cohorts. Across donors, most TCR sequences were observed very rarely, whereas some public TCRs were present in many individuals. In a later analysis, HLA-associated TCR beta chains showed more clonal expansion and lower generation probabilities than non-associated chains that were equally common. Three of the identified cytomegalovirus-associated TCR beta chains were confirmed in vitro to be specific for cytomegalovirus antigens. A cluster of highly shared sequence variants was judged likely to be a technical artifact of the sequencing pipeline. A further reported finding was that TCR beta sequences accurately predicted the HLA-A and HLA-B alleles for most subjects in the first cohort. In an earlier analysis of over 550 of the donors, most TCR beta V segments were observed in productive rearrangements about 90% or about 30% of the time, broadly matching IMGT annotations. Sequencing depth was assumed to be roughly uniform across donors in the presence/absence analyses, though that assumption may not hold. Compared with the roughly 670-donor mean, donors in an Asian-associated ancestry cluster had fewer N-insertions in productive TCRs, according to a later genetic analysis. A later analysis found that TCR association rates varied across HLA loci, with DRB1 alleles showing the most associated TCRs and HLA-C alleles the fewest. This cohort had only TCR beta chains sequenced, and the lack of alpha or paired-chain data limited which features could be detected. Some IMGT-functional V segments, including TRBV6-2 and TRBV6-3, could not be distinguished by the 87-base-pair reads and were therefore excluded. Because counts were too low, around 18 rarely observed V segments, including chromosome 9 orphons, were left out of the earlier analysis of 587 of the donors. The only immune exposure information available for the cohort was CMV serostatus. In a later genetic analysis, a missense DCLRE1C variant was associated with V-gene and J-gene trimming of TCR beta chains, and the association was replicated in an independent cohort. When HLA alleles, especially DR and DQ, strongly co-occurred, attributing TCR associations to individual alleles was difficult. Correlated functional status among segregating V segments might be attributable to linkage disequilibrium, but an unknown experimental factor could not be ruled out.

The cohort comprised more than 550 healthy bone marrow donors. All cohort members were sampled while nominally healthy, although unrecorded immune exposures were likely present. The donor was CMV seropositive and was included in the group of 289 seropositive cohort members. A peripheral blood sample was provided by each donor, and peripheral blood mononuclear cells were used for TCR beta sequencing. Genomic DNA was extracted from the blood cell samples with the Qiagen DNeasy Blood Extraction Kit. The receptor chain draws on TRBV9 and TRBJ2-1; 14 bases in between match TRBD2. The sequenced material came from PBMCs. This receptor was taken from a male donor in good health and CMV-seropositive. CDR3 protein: CASSARLAGGVYNEQFF. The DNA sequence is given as TGTGCCAGCAGCGCCCGACTAGCGGGAGGGGTCTACAATGAGCAGTTCTTC.